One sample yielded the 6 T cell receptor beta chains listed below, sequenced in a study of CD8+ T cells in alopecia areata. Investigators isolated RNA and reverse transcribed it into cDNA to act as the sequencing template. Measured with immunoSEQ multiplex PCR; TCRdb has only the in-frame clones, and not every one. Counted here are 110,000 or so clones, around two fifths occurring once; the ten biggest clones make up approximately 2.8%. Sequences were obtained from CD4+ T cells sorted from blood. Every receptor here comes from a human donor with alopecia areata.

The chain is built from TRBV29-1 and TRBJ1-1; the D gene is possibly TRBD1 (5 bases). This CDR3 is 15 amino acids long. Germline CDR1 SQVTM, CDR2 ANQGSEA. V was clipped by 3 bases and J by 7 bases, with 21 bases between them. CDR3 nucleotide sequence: TGCAGCGTTGATGGGGGGAGCGGGTTAAAGAGTGAAGCTTTCTTT. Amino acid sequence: CSVDGGSGLKSEAFF.

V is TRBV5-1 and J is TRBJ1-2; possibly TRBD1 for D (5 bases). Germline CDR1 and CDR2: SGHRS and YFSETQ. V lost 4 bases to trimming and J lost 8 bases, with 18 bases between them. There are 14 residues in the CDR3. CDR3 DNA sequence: TGCGCCAGCAGCGAAACGGTCATCGGGGCCGGCTACACCTTC. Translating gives CASSETVIGAGYTF.

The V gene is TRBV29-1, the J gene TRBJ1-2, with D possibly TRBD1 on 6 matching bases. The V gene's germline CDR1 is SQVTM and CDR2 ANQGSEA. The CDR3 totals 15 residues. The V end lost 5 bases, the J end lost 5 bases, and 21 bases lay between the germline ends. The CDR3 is CSVCPNQGPVYGYTF. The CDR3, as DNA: TGCAGCGTTTGTCCCAACCAGGGGCCGGTATATGGCTACACCTTC.

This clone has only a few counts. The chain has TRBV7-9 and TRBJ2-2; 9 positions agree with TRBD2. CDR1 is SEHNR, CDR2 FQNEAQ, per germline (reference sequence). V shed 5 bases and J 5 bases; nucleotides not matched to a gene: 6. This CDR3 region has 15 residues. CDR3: CASSRGTSYTGELFF. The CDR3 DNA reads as TGTGCCAGCAGCCGAGGGACTAGCTATACCGGGGAGCTGTTTTTT.

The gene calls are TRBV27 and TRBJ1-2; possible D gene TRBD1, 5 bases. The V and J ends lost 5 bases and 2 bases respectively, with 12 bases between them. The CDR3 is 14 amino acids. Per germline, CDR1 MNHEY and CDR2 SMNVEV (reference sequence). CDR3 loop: CASSPSGANYGYTF. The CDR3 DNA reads TGTGCCAGCAGTCCATCCGGGGCGAACTATGGCTACACCTTC.

The CDR3 DNA reads TGTGCCGGGGCGGACAGATACACTGAAGCTTTCTTT. Amino acid sequence: CAGADRYTEAFF. The J gene is TRBJ1-1, the V gene TRBV28; perhaps TRBD1 as D (6 bases). CDR3 size: 12 residues. The germline V gene encodes CDR1 MDHEN and CDR2 SYDVKM. Trimming took off 11 bases at V and 3 bases at J, with 13 bases between the two ends.